The clone carrying this T cell receptor beta chain was recorded a few times. Its antigen is not known. According to the study, TCR beta libraries were built with iRepertoire HTBI primers and CDR3-region Arm-PCR. Original analysis: Overall, samples carried around 68 TRBV and 14 TRBJ segments. A single record per CDR3 protein comes from TCRdb applying MiXCR to the multiplex PCR reads. TCRdb's processing, not the study's, gives the V and J calls here. The sample holds 350,000 to 450,000 distinct CDR3 sequences, around 21% seen once. Time point described: persistent/refractory GD, antithyroid drugs over 5 years with positive TRAb. Researchers made the TCR library from RNA that was extracted from PBMCs. The collection involved drawing approximately 9 milliliters of peripheral blood into EDTA tubes. These data originate in a study of regulatory T cells in long-lasting Graves disease. Overall study results and limits: TRBV28, TRBJ1-2 and TRBJ2-5 emerged as the favored segments in persistent disease. Persistent-disease Graves' patients showed less TCR diversity than new cases.

This CDR3 comprises 20 residues. J gave up 4 bases and V 5 bases, and 17 bases lay outside the gene matches. The germline gives CDR1 SEHNR, CDR2 FQNEAQ (reference sequence). The V call is TRBV7-9, the J call TRBJ2-2, with TRBD2 matching 12 bases. The sequence derives from a female donor with Graves disease. Sample: peripheral blood mononuclear cells (PBMCs), taken when the disease was refractory, from a patient treated with antithyroid drugs. CDR3 DNA sequence: TGTGCCAGCAGCCCCACCCCCCCACTAGCGGGAGGACGGGGCACCGGGGAGCTGTTTTTT. Encoded protein: CASSPTPPLAGGRGTGELFF. Full variable domain (missing parts from reference TRBV7-9 and TRBJ2-2): DTGVSQNPRHKITKRGQNVTFRCDPISEHNRLYWYRQTLGQGPEFLTYFQNEAQLEKSRLLSDRFSAERPKGSFSTLEIQRTEQGDSAMYLCASSPTPPLAGGRGTGELFFGEGSRLTVL.